Included here is one TCR beta chain sequence, with context. Its antigen is undetermined. Time point specified: pre-sensitization, week 0. Stated treatment: therapeutic diphenylcyclopropenone sensitization with weekly scalp DPC. Each patch test followed a blood draw. As originally analysed: A per-sample median of about 95,000 TCRs was observed, with counts ranging from about 20,000 to 750,000. TCRdb reprocessed the RACE reads via MiXCR and lists one record per CDR3 protein. The V and J calls here are based on TCRdb, not the publication. The table has more than 250,000 distinct CDR3 sequences, more than 6.5% seen once. Between the trimmed V and J ends, which lost 6 bases and 7 bases, there was a span of 15 bases. Per germline, CDR1 SGHVS and CDR2 FQNEAQ. This CDR3 has 14 residues. This sample is part of a study of human T cells and chemical hapten exposure. Study context: During the approximately 25-week study period, patients had diphenylcyclopropenone applied to the scalp every week. Findings of the study overall: The formation of large CDR3 similarity clusters by expanded TCRs significantly exceeded that of controls.

This TCR derives from a middle-aged woman with alopecia areata. Some clones in this sample may be carry-over from other donors' samples. The rearrangement joins TRBV7-8 to TRBJ1-4; the D gene is possibly TRBD1 (6 bases). Sequenced material: whole blood, taken in connection with sensitization to the hapten diphenylcyclopropenone (DPC). The CDR3 region has the DNA TGTGCCAGCAGAACCGGGACAAGGGGTGAAAAACTGTTTTTT. Its protein product is CASRTGTRGEKLFF.